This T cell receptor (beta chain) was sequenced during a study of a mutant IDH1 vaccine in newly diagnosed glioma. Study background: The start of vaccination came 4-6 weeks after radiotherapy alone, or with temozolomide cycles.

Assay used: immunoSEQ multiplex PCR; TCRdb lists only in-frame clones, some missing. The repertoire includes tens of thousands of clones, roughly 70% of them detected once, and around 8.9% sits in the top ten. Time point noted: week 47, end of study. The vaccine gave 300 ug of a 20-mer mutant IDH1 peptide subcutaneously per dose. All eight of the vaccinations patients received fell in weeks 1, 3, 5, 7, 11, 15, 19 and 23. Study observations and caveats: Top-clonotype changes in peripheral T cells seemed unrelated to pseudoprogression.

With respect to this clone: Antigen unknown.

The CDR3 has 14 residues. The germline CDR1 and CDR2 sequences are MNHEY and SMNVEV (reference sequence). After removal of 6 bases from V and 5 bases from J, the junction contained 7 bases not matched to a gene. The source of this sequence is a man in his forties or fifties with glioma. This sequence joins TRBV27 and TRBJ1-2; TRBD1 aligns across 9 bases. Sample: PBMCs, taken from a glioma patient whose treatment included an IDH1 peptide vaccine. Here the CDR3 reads CASSLTDRGYGYTF. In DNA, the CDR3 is TGTGCCAGCAGCCTAACCGACAGGGGGTATGGCTACACCTTC.